The T cell receptor (beta chain) described here comes from a study of OX40 agonist ivuxolimab in advanced cancers. Study conclusions and caveats: Fewer expanded clones were found on average in CD4+ than in CD8+ T cells. At doses 0.1 to 3.0 mg/kg, CD4+ and CD8+ clones expanded.

The method was immunoSEQ multiplex PCR; TCRdb's version includes in-frame clones alone and lacks a portion of them. The sample consists of over 20,000 clones, 65% to 80% of them appearing once. On this clone itself: The antigen remains undetermined.

Germline V CDR1 and CDR2: SQVTM, ANQGSEA. The length of the CDR3 is 14 residues. V was clipped by 6 bases and J by 4 bases; unmatched bases: 6. The sample in question was CD4+ or CD8+ T cells sorted from blood, obtained in a trial of the OX40 agonist ivuxolimab. The rearrangement joins TRBV29-1 to TRBJ2-5; 12 bases align to TRBD2. The receptor's source is an adult with an advanced solid tumor such as melanoma, head and neck, liver or kidney cancer. The CDR3 bases are TGCAGCGTGAATCCGGGACTAGCGGGAGAGACCCAGTACTTC. Translation gives CSVNPGLAGETQYF.